This T cell receptor beta chain was found in a study of blood T cell repertoires in COVID-19. Study context: Material from acute and convalescent COVID-19 was sourced from the United States, Italy and Spain. T cells, B-cell-depleted T cells, or PBMCs provided the cDNA or gDNA that served as material.

Participants spanned ages about 18 to 100 years and resided in 24 US areas. This CDR3 comprises 14 residues. The V gene's germline CDR1 is KGHSH and CDR2 LQKENI. V was shortened by 2 bases and J by 0 bases, with 4 bases between the two germline ends. Some clones are missing from TCRdb's copy, which holds only in-frame ones; the method was immunoSEQ multiplex PCR. This sample has 360,000 or so clones, with around 83% found just once. The rearrangement links TRBV18 to TRBJ2-2; D gene unclear. The sample consisted of PBMCs or T cells enriched from blood (not recorded which). This clonotype was sampled from a woman between 45 and 60 years old who had recovered from COVID-19. DNA of the CDR3: TGTGCCAGCTCACCAGGGCCGAACACCGGGGAGCTGTTTTTT. Its translation is CASSPGPNTGELFF.